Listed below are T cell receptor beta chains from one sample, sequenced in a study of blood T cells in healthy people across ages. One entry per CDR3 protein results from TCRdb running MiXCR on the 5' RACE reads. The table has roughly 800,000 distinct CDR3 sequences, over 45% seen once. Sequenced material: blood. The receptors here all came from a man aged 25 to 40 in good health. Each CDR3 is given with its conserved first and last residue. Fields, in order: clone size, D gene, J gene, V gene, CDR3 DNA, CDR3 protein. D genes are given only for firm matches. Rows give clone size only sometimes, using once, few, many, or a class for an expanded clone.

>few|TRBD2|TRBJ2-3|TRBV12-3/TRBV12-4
TGTGCCAGCAGTTCCACTCGCGGGGGGGGATCCACAGATACGCAGTATTTT
CASSSTRGGGSTDTQYF
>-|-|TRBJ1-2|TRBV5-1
TGCGCCAGCAGCTTGGAAGGGAGAAGGGATGGCTACACCTTC
CASSLEGRRDGYTF
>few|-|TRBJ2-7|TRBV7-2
TGTGCCAGCAGCTCCAAAGTAACAACCGGGGGCATCTACGAGCAGTACTTC
CASSSKVTTGGIYEQYF
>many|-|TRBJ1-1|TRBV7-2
TGTGCCAGCAGCTTCTATAGGGGGGACGCTTTCTTT
CASSFYRGDAFF
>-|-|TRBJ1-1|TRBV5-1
TGCGCCAGCAGCACCCGGGACGCCGTCTGGGACACTGAAGCTTTCTTT
CASSTRDAVWDTEAFF
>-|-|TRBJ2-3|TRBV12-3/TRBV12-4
TGTGCCAGCAGTTTTGGGCAGGTCGGAGATACGCAGTATTTT
CASSFGQVGDTQYF
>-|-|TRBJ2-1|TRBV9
TGTGCCAGCAGCGTAGTTGGCGGGACTTCCTACAATGAGCAGTTCTTC
CASSVVGGTSYNEQFF
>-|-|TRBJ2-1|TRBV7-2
TGTGCCAGCAGCCCGAAATCCTGGGGTGAGCAGTTCTTC
CASSPKSWGEQFF
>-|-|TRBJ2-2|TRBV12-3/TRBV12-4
TGTGCCAGCAGTCCCCTGGTGGGGACCGGGGAGCTGTTTTTT
CASSPLVGTGELFF
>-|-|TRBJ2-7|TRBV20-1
TGCAGTGCGAGACACAACTACGAGCAGTACTTC
CSARHNYEQYF
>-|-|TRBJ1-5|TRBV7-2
TGTGCCAGCAGTTCCGGTCTGGCCGAGGGTAGCAATCAGCCCCAGCATTTT
CASSSGLAEGSNQPQHF
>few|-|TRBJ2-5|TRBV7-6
TGTGCCAGCAGCTTGGCGCAGCGGGCCCAGTACTTC
CASSLAQRAQYF
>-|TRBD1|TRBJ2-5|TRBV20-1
TGCAGTGCTAGAGATGACTCGACAGGGGGCAAAGAGACCCAGTACTTC
CSARDDSTGGKETQYF
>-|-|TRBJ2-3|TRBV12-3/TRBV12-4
TGTGCCAGCACATTCAGGGGTTATATGGCAGATATGCAGTATTTT
CASTFRGYMADMQYF
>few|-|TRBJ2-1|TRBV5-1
TGCGCCAGCAGCTCACATGCGAATGAGCAGTTCTTC
CASSSHANEQFF
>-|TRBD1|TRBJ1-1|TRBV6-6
TGTGCCAGCAACCGACAGGGGGACACTGAAGCTTTCTTT
CASNRQGDTEAFF
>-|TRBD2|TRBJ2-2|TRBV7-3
TGTGCCAGCAGCATGGGACTAGCGGGAGAGGAGGGAACCGGGGAGCTGTTTTTT
CASSMGLAGEEGTGELFF
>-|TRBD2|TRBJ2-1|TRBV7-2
TGTGCCAGCGGAGCTAGCGGGACTTACAATGAGCAGTTCTTC
CASGASGTYNEQFF
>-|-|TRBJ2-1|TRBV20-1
TGCAGTGCTGGCGACCAGATAACCTACAATGAGCAGTTCTTC
CSAGDQITYNEQFF
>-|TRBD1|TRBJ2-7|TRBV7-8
TGTGCCAGCAGCCGCCCAGAGGGACAGGGGTCAGAGCAGTACTTC
CASSRPEGQGSEQYF
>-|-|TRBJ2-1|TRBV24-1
TGTGCCACCAGTGATTCTACCTACAATGAGCAGTTCTTC
CATSDSTYNEQFF
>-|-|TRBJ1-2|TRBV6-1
TGTGCCAGCAGTGAGGGGTCCTTAAACTATGGCTACACCTTC
CASSEGSLNYGYTF
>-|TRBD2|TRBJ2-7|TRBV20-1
TGCAGTGCCGAGGGGCGGGGGGACACCTACGAGCAGTACTTC
CSAEGRGDTYEQYF
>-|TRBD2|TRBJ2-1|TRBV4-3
TGCGCCTGCAGCCAGGACTGGGGAGCGGGAGGGATCAATGAGCAGTTCTTC
CACSQDWGAGGINEQFF
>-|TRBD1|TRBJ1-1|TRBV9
TGTGCCAGCAGCGTAGGAAGGACAGGGGTGGCTGAAGCTTTCTTT
CASSVGRTGVAEAFF
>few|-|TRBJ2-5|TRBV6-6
TGTGCCAGCAGTTACCCAACCAGGGGACAAGAGACCCAGTACTTC
CASSYPTRGQETQYF
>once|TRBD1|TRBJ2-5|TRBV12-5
TGTGCTAGTGGTTTGGGACAGGGTGTCCCAGAGACCCAGTACTTC
CASGLGQGVPETQYF
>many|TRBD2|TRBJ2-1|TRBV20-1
TGCAGTGCCAAACCGCAAGGGACTAGTGTTATGGTTAAGCAGTTCTTC
CSAKPQGTSVMVKQFF
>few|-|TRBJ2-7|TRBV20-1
TGCAGTGCCAGACCTCGATTTAGCTCCTACGAGCAGTACTTC
CSARPRFSSYEQYF
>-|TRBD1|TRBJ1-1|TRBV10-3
TGTGCCATCAGTGAACTGGGACAGACGGAAGCTTTCTTT
CAISELGQTEAFF
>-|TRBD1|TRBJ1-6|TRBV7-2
TGTGCCAGCAGTTTCCAGCAGGGGGGATATAATTCACCCCTCCACTTT
CASSFQQGGYNSPLHF
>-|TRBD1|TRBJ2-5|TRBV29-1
TGCAGCGTAGTCTTCCGGGACAGATTCCAAGAGACCCAGTACTTC
CSVVFRDRFQETQYF
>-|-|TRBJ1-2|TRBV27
TGTGCCAGCACTTTTCGGTTGGGGGTTAGCGGCTACACCTTC
CASTFRLGVSGYTF
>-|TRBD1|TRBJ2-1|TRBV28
TGTGCCACCAAAGAGGGGGACAGGATATACAATGAGCAGTTCTTC
CATKEGDRIYNEQFF
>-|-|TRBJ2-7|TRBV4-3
TGCGCCAGCAGCCAAGATCTGAGGGCGGTCTACGAGCAGTACTTC
CASSQDLRAVYEQYF
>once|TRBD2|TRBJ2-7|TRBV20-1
TGCAGTGCTAGAGGGACTAGCGGGGTTAGCGACTACGAGCAGTACTTC
CSARGTSGVSDYEQYF
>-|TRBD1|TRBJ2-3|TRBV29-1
TGCAGCGGTCGGACAGGGGACACAGATACGCAGTATTTT
CSGRTGDTDTQYF
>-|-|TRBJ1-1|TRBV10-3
TGTGCCATCAGTGAGCGACAGGCCAATCTTGAAGCTTTCTTT
CAISERQANLEAFF
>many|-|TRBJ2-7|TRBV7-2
TGTGCCAGCAGCTTCCAGGGGGGCTCCTACGAGCAGTACTTC
CASSFQGGSYEQYF
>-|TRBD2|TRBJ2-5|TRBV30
TGTGCCTGGAGTGGTAGCGGGAGAGGAGAGACCCAGTACTTC
CAWSGSGRGETQYF
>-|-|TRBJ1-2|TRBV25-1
TGTGCCACCGTCTCGAACGCTAACTATGGCTACACCTTC
CATVSNANYGYTF
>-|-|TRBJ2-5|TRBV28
TGTGCCAGCAGCCCAAGGACCCCCGAGGAGACCCAGTACTTC
CASSPRTPEETQYF
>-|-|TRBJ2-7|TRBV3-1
TGTGCCAGCAGCCAACGACGGGGGTATACCTACGAGCAGTACTTC
CASSQRRGYTYEQYF
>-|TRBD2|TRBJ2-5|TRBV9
TGTGCCAGCAGCGCGGGGACTAGCGTCTACAATGAGCAGTACTTC
CASSAGTSVYNEQYF
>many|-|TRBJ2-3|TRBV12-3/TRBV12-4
TGTGCCAGCAGTTTCAGAGTGAGAGGAGATGCGCAGTATTTT
CASSFRVRGDAQYF
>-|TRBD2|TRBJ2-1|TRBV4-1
TGCGCCAGCAGCTACGGACTAGCGGAATCCAATGAGCAGTTCTTC
CASSYGLAESNEQFF
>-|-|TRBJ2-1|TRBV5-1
TGCGCCAGCAGCTTGGTTGGGTCGGGTTCAGGGAACGATGAGCAGTTCTTC
CASSLVGSGSGNDEQFF
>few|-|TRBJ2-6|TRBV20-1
TGCAGTGCTAGAGATAATGGGGCCAACGTCCTGACTTTC
CSARDNGANVLTF
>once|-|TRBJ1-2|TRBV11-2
TGTGCCAGCAGCTTAGACTACCAGTATGGCTACACCTTC
CASSLDYQYGYTF